The 4 T cell receptor beta chains below were found in one sample sequenced in a study of regulatory T cells in long-lasting Graves disease (dated by TCRdb to about 2021). Receptor amplification or capture employed multiplex PCR. Sequencer: Illumina HiSeq 4000. TCR beta libraries were built with iRepertoire HTBI primers and Arm-PCR amplification of CDR3 regions. TCRdb applied fastp at Q25 and MiXCR to the public reads, then kept only in-frame beta chains. Rows matching on CDR3 protein sequence are summarized as one entry with the most common DNA and genes. This sample holds approximately 690,000 distinct CDR3 sequences; around 30% were observed only once. 42% of the sample is taken by the ten largest. The sample's time point label, in plain terms: persistent/refractory GD, antithyroid drugs over 5 years with positive TRAb. For both TCR sequencing and RNA sequencing, RNA was extracted from PBMCs using TRIzol.

This sample comprised peripheral blood mononuclear cells (PBMCs), obtained when the disease was refractory, from a patient treated with antithyroid drugs. These receptors all stem from a female donor with Graves disease.

The V gene is TRBV10-3, the J gene TRBJ1-1, with D uncertain. The V end was cut by 4 bases, the J end by 1 base, with 4 bases between. CDR3 length: 12 amino acids. Germline values: CDR1 ENHRY, CDR2 SYGVKD. CDR3 bases: TGTGCCATCAGTGCCAGGAACACTGAAGCTTTCTTT. Protein sequence: CAISARNTEAFF.

The chain combines TRBV19 with TRBJ2-2, with TRBD2 as a possible D gene (5 bases). V dropped 4 bases and J dropped 4 bases, with 13 bases sitting between them. Per the germline V gene, CDR1 is LNHDA and CDR2 is SQIVND (reference sequence). This CDR3 is 15 amino acids long. The CDR3 loop is CASSKPSRGTGELFF. CDR3 sequence (DNA): TGTGCCAGTAGTAAGCCCAGCCGGGGCACCGGGGAGCTGTTTTTT.

This rearrangement joins TRBV3-1 to TRBJ2-1; no clear D gene. This CDR3 is built from 11 residues. Trimming removed 1 base from V and 7 bases from J, with 2 bases in between. Germline CDR1 is LGHDT and CDR2 is YNNKEL (reference sequence). CDR3 DNA sequence: TGTGCCAGCAGCCAAGCAAATGAGCAGTTCTTC. It translates to CASSQANEQFF.

The chain employs TRBV19 and TRBJ1-5, with a possible D match to TRBD1 (5 bases). Per the germline V gene, CDR1 is LNHDA and CDR2 is SQIVND (reference sequence). This CDR3 comprises 14 residues. Trimming cost V 5 bases and J 2 bases, with 10 bases left between them. The CDR3 sequence: CASSRQPGNQPQHF. The DNA of the CDR3 is TGTGCCAGTAGTCGACAGCCGGGCAATCAGCCCCAGCATTTT.